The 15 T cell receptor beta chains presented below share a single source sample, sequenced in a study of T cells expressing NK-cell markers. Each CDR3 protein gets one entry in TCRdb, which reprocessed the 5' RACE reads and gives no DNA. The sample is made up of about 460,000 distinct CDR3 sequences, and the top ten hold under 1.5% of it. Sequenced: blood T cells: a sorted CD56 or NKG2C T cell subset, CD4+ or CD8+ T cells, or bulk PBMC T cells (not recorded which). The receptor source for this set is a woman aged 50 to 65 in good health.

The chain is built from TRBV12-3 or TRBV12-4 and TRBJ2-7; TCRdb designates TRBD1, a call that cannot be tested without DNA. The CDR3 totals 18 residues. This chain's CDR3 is CASSARGGVLAVSYEQYF.

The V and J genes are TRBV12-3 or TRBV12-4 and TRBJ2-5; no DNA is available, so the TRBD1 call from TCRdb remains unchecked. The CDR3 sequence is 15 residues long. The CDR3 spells CASSLGRGVLETQYF.

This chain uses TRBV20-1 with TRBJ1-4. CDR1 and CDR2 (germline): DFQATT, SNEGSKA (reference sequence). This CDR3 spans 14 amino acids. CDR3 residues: CSARVQNRGEKLFF.

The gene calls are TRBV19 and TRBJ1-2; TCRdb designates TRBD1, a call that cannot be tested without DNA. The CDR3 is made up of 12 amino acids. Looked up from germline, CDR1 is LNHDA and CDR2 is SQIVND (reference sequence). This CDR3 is CASRTGDYGYTF.

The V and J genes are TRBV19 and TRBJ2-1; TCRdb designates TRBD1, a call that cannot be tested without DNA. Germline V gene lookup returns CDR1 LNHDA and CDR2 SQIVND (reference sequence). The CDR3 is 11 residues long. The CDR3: CASRPVYEQFF.

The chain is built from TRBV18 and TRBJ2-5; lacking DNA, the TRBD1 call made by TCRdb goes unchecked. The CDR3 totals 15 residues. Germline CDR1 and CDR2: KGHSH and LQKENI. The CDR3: CASSPLGTEGETQYF.

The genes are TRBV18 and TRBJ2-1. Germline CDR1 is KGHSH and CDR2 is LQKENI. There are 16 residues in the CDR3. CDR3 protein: CASSQLVGSTYNEQFF.

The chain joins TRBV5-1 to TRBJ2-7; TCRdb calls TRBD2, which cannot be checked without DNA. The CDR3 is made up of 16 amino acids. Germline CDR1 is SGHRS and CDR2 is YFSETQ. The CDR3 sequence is CASSLDAGGLAYEQYF.

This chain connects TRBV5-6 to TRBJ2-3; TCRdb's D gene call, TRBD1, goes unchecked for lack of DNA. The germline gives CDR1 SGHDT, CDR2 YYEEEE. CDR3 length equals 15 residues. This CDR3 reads CASSLGDTSTDTQYF.

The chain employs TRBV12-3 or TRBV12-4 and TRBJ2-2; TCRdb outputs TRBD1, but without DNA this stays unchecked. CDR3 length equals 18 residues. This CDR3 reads CASSLALGGTTNTGELFF.

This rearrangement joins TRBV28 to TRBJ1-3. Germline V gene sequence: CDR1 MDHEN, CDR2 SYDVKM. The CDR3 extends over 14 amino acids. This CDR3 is CASTIAGLGNTIYF.

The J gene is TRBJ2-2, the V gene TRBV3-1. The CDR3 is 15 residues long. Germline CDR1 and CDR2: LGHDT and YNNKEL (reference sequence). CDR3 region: CASSQGHENTGELFF.

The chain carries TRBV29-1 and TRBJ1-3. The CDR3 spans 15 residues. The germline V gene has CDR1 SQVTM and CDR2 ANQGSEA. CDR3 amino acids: CSAAGSPVSGNTIYF. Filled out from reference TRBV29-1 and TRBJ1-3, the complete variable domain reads SAVISQKPSRDICQRGTSLTIQCQVDSQVTMMFWYRQQPGQSLTLIATANQGSEATYESGFVIDKFPISRPNLTFSTLTVSNMSPEDSSIYLCSAAGSPVSGNTIYFGEGSWLTVV.

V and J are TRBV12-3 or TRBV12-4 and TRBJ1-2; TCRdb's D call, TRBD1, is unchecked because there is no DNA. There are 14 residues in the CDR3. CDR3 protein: CASSLGARIYGYTF.

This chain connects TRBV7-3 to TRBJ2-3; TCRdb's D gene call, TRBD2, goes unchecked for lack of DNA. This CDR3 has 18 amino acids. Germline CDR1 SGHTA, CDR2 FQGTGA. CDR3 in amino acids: CASSAIGTSGRMVDTQYF.